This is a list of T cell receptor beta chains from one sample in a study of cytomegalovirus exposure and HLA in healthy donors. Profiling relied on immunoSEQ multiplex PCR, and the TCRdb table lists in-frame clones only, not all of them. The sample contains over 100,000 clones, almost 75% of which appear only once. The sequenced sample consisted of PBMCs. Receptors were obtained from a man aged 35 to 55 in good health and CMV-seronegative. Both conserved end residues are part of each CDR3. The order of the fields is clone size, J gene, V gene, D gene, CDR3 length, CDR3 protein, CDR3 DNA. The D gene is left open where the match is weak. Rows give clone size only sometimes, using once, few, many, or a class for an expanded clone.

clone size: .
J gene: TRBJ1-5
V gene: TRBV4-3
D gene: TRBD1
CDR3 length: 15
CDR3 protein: CASSQNRDSNQPQHF
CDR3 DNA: TGCGCCAGCAGCCAAAACCGGGACAGTAATCAGCCCCAGCATTTT

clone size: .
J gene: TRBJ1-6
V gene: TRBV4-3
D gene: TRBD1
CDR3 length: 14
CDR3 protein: CASRVGQGNSPLHF
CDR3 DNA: TGCGCCAGCAGAGTGGGACAGGGAAATTCACCCCTCCACTTT

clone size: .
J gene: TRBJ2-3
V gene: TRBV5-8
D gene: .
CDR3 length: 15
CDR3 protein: CASRLSGGPAGTQYF
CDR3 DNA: TGTGCCAGCAGACTGTCGGGCGGGCCCGCGGGTACGCAGTATTTT

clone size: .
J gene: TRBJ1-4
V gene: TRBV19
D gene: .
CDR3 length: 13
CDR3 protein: CASSYQGNEKLFF
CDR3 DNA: TGTGCCAGTAGTTACCAGGGGAATGAAAAACTGTTTTTT

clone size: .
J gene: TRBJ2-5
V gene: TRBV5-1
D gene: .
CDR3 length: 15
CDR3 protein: CASSLAGQPQETQYF
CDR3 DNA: TGCGCCAGCAGCTTGGCCGGACAGCCCCAAGAGACCCAGTACTTC

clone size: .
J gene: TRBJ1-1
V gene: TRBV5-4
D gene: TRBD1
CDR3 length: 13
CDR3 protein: CASARTGSWEAFF
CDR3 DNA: TGTGCCAGCGCTAGGACAGGCTCTTGGGAAGCTTTCTTT

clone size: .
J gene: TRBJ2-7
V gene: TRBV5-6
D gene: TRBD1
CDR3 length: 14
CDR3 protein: CASSLTGALYEQYF
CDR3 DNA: TGTGCCAGCAGTCTGACAGGGGCTCTCTACGAGCAGTACTTC

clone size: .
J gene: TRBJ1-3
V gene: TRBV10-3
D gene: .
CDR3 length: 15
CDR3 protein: CAISVPGDPANTIYF
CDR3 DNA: TGTGCCATCAGTGTGCCGGGGGACCCAGCAAACACCATATATTTT

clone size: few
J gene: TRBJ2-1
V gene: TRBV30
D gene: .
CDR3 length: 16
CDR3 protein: CAWSLRGLRSYNEQFF
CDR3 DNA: TGTGCCTGGAGTTTACGGGGTCTTCGGTCCTACAATGAGCAGTTCTTC

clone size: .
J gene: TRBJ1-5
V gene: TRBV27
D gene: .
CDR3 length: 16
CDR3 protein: CASSSRGLSQKMPQHF
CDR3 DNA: TGTGCCAGCAGTTCTCGCGGACTATCCCAAAAGATGCCCCAGCATTTT

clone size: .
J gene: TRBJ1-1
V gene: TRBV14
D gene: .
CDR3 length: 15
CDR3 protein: CASSPRLGRATEAFF
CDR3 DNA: TGTGCCAGCAGCCCGAGGTTGGGGCGCGCGACTGAAGCTTTCTTT

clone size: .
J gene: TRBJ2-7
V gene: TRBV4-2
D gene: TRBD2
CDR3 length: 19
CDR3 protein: CASSQGPGASGGFTYEQYF
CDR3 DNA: TGTGCCAGCAGCCAAGGGCCGGGAGCTAGCGGGGGTTTTACCTACGAGCAGTACTTC

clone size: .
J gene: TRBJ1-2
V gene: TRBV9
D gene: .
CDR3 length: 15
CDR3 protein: CASSVANRANYGYTF
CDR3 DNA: TGTGCCAGCAGCGTAGCGAACAGGGCTAACTATGGCTACACCTTC

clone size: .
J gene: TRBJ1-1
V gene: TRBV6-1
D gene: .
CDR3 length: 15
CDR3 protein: CASSEGYRAGTEAFF
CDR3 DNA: TGTGCCAGCAGTGAGGGGTACAGGGCGGGCACTGAAGCTTTCTTT

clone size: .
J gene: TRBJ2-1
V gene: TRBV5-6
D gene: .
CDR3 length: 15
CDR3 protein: CASRLVGGTYNEQFF
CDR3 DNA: TGTGCCAGCAGGCTCGTGGGAGGCACCTACAATGAGCAGTTCTTC

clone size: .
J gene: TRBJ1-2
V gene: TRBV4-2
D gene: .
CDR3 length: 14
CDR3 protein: CASQGSQGDYGYTF
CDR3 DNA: TGTGCCAGCCAAGGGTCACAGGGCGATTATGGCTACACCTTC

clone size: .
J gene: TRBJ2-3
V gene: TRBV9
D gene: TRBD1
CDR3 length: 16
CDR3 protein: CASSVGTGDSTDTQYF
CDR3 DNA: TGTGCCAGCAGCGTAGGGACAGGGGATAGCACAGATACGCAGTATTTT

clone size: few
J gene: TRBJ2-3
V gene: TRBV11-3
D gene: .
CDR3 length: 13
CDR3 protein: CASSLGRSDTQYF
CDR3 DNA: TGTGCCAGCAGCTTAGGTCGTTCAGATACGCAGTATTTT

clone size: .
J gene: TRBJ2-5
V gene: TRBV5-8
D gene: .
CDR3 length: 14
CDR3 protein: CASSLGQGQETQYF
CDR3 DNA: TGTGCCAGCAGCTTGGGCCAGGGACAAGAGACCCAGTACTTC

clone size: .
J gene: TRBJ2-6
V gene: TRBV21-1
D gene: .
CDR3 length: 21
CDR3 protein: CASSKEIGEEFQTSGANVLTF
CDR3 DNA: TGTGCCAGCAGCAAAGAGATTGGGGAGGAATTTCAGACCTCTGGGGCCAACGTCCTGACTTTC

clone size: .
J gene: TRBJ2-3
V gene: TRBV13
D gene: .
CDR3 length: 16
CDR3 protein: CASSLGTSPPTDTQYF
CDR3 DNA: TGTGCCAGCAGCTTGGGGACTTCTCCCCCCACAGATACGCAGTATTTT

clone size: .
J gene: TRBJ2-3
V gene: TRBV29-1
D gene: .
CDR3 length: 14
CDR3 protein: CSVEGDRLLDTQYF
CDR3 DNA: TGCAGCGTTGAAGGAGACAGGCTCTTGGATACGCAGTATTTT

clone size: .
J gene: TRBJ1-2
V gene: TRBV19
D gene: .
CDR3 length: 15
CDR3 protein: CASQRLLALGGGYTF
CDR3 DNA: TGTGCCAGCCAGCGATTATTGGCATTGGGAGGCGGCTACACCTTC

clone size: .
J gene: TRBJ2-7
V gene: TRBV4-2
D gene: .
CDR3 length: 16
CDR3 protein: CASSQLNRDSSYEQYF
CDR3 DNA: TGTGCCAGCAGCCAACTAAACAGGGATTCTTCCTACGAGCAGTACTTC

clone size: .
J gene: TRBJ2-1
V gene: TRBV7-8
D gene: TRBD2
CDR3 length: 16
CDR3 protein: CASSSFRAGETAEQFF
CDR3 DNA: TGTGCCAGCAGCTCCTTTAGAGCGGGGGAGACGGCTGAGCAGTTCTTC

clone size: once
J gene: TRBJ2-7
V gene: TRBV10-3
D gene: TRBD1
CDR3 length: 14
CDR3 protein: CAISRQGQTYEQYF
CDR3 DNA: TGTGCCATCAGTAGACAGGGGCAGACCTACGAGCAGTACTTC

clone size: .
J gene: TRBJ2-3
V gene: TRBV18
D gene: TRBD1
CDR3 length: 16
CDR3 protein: CASSPTGTGVADTQYF
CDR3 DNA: TGTGCCAGCTCACCAACCGGGACAGGGGTTGCAGATACGCAGTATTTT

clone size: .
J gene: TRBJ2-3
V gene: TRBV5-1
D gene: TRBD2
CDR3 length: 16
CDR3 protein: CASSLRAGKSTDTQYF
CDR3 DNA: TGCGCCAGCAGCTTGAGAGCGGGGAAAAGCACAGATACGCAGTATTTT

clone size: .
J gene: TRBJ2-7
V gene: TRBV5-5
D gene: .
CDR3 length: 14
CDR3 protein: CASSLGLGTSEQYF
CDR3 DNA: TGTGCCAGCAGCTTGGGGCTGGGAACTAGTGAGCAGTACTTC

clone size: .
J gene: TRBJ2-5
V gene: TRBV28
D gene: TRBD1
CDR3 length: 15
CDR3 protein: CASGGTGTTQETQYF
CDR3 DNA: TGTGCCAGCGGTGGGACAGGGACCACCCAAGAGACCCAGTACTTC

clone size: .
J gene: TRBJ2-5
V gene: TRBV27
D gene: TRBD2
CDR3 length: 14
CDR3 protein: CASSQLAGQETQYF
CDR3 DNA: TGTGCCAGCAGCCAACTAGCGGGCCAAGAGACCCAGTACTTC

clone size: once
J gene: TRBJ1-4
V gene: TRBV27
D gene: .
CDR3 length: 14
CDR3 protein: CASSLVSGAEKLFF
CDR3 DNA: TGTGCCAGCAGTTTAGTTTCAGGGGCGGAAAAACTGTTTTTT

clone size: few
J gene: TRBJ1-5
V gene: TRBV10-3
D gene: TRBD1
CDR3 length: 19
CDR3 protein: CAISDAKGAGVLRNQPQHF
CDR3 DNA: TGTGCCATCAGTGACGCCAAGGGGGCAGGGGTATTGAGGAATCAGCCCCAGCATTTT

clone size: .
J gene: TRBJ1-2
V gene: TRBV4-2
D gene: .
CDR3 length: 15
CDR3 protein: CASSQDPGDNYGYTF
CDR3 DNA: TGTGCCAGCAGCCAAGATCCCGGAGATAACTATGGCTACACCTTC

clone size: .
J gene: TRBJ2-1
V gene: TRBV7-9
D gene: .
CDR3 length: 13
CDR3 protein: CASSPEHNNEQFF
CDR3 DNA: TGTGCCAGCAGCCCTGAACATAACAATGAGCAGTTCTTC

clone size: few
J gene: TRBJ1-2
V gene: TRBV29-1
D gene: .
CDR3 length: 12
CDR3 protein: CSAERGNYGYTF
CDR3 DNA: TGCAGCGCCGAAAGGGGTAACTATGGCTACACCTTC

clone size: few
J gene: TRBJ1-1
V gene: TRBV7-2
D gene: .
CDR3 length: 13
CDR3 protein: CASSSTAVTEAFF
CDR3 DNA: TGTGCCAGCAGCTCGACAGCCGTCACTGAAGCTTTCTTT

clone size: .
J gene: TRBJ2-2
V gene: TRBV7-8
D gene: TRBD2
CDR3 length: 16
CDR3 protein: CASSPPGLAGVGELFF
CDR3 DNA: TGTGCCAGCAGCCCACCGGGACTAGCGGGGGTCGGGGAGCTGTTTTTT

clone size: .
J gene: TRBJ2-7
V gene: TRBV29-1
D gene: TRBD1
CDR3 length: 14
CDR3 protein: CSVAGTGETYEQYF
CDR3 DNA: TGCAGCGTTGCGGGGACAGGAGAAACCTACGAGCAGTACTTC

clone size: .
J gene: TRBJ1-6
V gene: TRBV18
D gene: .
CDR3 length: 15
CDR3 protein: CASSTEYSYNSPLHF
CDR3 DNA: TGTGCCAGCTCAACAGAGTACTCCTATAATTCACCCCTCCACTTT

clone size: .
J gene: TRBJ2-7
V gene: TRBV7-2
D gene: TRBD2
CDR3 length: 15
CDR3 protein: CASSRLTSGGYEQYF
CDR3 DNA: TGTGCCAGCAGCCGATTGACTAGCGGGGGTTACGAGCAGTACTTC

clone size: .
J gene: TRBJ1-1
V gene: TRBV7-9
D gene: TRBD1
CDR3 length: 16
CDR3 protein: CASSLPGQGKNTEAFF
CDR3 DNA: TGTGCCAGCAGCCTACCCGGACAGGGAAAGAACACTGAAGCTTTCTTT

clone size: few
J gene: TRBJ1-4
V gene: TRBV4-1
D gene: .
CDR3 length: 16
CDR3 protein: CASSPRETETNEKLFF
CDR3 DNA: TGCGCCAGCAGCCCACGGGAGACGGAAACTAATGAAAAACTGTTTTTT

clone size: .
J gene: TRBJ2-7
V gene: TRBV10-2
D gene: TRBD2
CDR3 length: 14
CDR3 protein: CASKGGGSSYEQYF
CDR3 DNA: TGCGCCAGCAAGGGCGGGGGAAGCTCCTACGAGCAGTACTTC

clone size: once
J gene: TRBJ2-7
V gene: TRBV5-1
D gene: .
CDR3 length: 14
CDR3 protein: CASSLTSPSSEQYF
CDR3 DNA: TGCGCCAGCAGCTTGACTTCACCCTCCTCCGAGCAGTACTTC

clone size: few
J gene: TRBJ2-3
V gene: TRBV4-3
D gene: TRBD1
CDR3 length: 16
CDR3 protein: CASSQDRTGSTDTQYF
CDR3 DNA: TGCGCCAGCAGCCAAGACAGGACAGGGTCCACAGATACGCAGTATTTT

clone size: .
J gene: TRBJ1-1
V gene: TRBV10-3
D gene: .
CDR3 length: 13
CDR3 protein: CAISDRGDTEAFF
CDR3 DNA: TGTGCCATCAGTGACCGGGGTGACACTGAAGCTTTCTTT

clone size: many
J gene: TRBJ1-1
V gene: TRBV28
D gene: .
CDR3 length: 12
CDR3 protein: CASTLQGTEAFF
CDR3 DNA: TGTGCCAGCACCCTTCAGGGCACTGAAGCTTTCTTT

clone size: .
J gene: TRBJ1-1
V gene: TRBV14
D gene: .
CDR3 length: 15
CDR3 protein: CASSQVGRGSNEAFF
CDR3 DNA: TGTGCCAGCAGCCAAGTTGGCAGGGGTAGTAATGAAGCTTTCTTT

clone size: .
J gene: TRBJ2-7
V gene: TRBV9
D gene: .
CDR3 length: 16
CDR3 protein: CASSPRPDPLSYEQYF
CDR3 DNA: TGTGCCAGCAGCCCGAGGCCCGACCCGCTCTCCTACGAGCAGTACTTC

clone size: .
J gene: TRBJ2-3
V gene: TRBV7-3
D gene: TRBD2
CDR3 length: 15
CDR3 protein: CASSLRRGGTDTQYF
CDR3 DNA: TGTGCCAGCAGCTTAAGGCGGGGGGGCACAGATACGCAGTATTTT

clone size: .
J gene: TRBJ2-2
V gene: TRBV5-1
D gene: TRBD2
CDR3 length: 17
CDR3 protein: CASSPGTSGGNTGELFF
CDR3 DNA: TGCGCCAGCAGCCCCGGGACTAGCGGGGGGAACACCGGGGAGCTGTTTTTT

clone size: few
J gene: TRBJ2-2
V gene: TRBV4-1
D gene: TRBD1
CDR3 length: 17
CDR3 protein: CASSQGVTGGGTGELFF
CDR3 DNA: TGCGCCAGCAGCCAAGGGGTGACAGGGGGGGGCACCGGGGAGCTGTTTTTT

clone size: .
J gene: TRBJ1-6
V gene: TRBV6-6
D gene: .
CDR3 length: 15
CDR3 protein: CASSYSGGLGSPLHF
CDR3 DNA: TGTGCCAGCAGTTACTCAGGAGGGTTAGGTTCACCCCTCCACTTT

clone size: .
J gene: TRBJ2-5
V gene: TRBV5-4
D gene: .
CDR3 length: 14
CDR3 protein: CASSLDGLQETQYF
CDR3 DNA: TGTGCCAGCAGCTTGGATGGGCTACAAGAGACCCAGTACTTC

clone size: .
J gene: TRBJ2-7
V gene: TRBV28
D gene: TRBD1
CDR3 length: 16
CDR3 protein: CASSPWDRVTRNEQYF
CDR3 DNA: TGTGCCAGCAGTCCATGGGACAGGGTGACGAGGAACGAGCAGTACTTC

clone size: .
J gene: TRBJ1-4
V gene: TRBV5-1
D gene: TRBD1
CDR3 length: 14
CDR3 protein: CASSPRQGTRKLFF
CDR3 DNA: TGCGCCAGCAGCCCGCGACAGGGTACGCGAAAACTGTTTTTT

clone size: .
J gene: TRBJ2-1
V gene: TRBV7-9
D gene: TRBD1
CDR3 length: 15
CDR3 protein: CASSSRTGKMDEQFF
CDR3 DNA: TGTGCCAGCAGCTCCCGGACAGGGAAGATGGATGAGCAGTTCTTC

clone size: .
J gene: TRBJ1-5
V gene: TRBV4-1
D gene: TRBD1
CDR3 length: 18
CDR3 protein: CASSQTGGGQGADQPQHF
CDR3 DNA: TGCGCCAGCAGCCAAACCGGTGGGGGACAGGGTGCGGATCAGCCCCAGCATTTT